This section outlines one T cell receptor (beta chain) sequence together with its context. Germline values: CDR1 GTSNPN, CDR2 SVGIG (reference sequence). V shed 5 bases and J 2 bases; nucleotides not matched to a gene: 5. This CDR3 has 13 residues. Original handling: Reference gene primer amplification gave estimated nucleated cell counts. Repertoires were generated with immunoSEQ multiplex PCR, while TCRdb's copy carries only in-frame clones and drops some. V and J calls plus clone size are reproduced from that table; the DNA served to infer D and trimming. This table holds tens of thousands of clones, roughly 80% found once. This sample was taken from a study of blood T cell repertoires in COVID-19. A Seattle source enrolled patients during active infection and followed them longitudinally.

This sequence was found in a man at least 80 years old with COVID-19, enrolled during active disease. This chain links TRBV30 with TRBJ2-7; 8 bases match TRBD1. The sequenced sample consisted of peripheral blood. CDR3 amino acids: CAWGGQATYEQYF. DNA of the CDR3: TGTGCCTGGGGGGGACAGGCCACCTACGAGCAGTACTTC.